A single sample gave rise to the 7 T cell receptor beta chains below, sequenced in a study of blood T cell repertoires in COVID-19. Profiled with immunoSEQ multiplex PCR; TCRdb holds only in-frame clones, not every one. The sample yields 120,000 to 150,000 clones, less than 85% seen once. The specimen was peripheral blood. The receptors were sampled from a human donor in a cohort sampled during active COVID-19.

The chain has TRBV5-1 and TRBJ2-1, with 9 bases lining up with TRBD2. The trim removed 4 bases at V and 4 bases at J, leaving 6 bases unmatched. This CDR3 is built from 15 residues. Germline loops: CDR1 SGHRS, CDR2 YFSETQ. CDR3 sequence reads: CASSPAGGRYNEQFF. CDR3 sequence (DNA): TGCGCCAGCAGCCCCGCGGGGGGGAGATACAATGAGCAGTTCTTC.

The chain is built from TRBV15 and TRBJ1-6, with unresolved D. V was pared by 0 bases and J by 7 bases, with 13 bases between. CDR1 is LNHNV, CDR2 YYDKDF, per germline (reference sequence). The CDR3 spans 16 residues. This CDR3 is CATSRDGASGNSPLHF. DNA of the CDR3: TGTGCCACCAGCAGAGATGGAGCAAGCGGCAATTCACCCCTCCACTTT.

The V and J genes are TRBV18 and TRBJ2-3; 8 nucleotides match TRBD1. The CDR3 consists of 16 residues. The J segment lost 0 bases and the V segment lost 3 bases, leaving 5 bases of the junction unmatched. Germline V gene sequence: CDR1 KGHSH, CDR2 LQKENI. In DNA, the CDR3 is TGTGCCAGCTCACCCCTTGGACAGGGAAGCACAGATACGCAGTATTTT. It is translated as CASSPLGQGSTDTQYF. Based on the CDR3 plus reference TRBV18 and TRBJ2-3, the full variable domain is NAGVMQNPRHLVRRRGQEARLRCSPMKGHSHVYWYRQLPEEGLKFMVYLQKENIIDESGMPKERFSAEFPKEGPSILRIQQVVRGDSAAYFCASSPLGQGSTDTQYFGPGTRLTVL.

In this sample, this clone turned up a few times. The rearrangement uses TRBV6-2 or TRBV6-3 and TRBJ1-3; D gene uncertain. Germline V CDR1 and CDR2: MNHEY, SVGEGT. CDR3 size: 16 residues. V lost 2 bases, J lost 3 bases, and 14 bases lay in between. The CDR3 protein is CASSYLPGGYGNTIYF. CDR3 in DNA: TGTGCCAGCAGTTACCTACCGGGAGGCTATGGAAACACCATATATTTT.

This sequence joins TRBV6-5 and TRBJ1-5; the match to TRBD1 covers 9 bases. The V segment lost 6 bases and the J segment 7 bases; nucleotides outside the gene matches: 10. CDR1 and CDR2 (germline): MNHEY, SVGAGI. The CDR3 runs to 15 residues. The CDR3 DNA follows: TGTGCCAGCAGGGTAACAGGGGGCTTTGAGCAGCCCCAGCATTTT. It is translated as CASRVTGGFEQPQHF.

The chain employs TRBV24-1 and TRBJ2-7, with TRBD1 identical over 9 bases. CDR1 and CDR2 (germline): KGHDR, SFDVKD. CDR3 length: 14 residues. The trim removed 6 bases at V and 9 bases at J, leaving 11 bases unmatched. Here the CDR3 reads CATSLGTGSSVQYF. In DNA, the CDR3 is TGTGCCACCAGTCTAGGGACAGGGTCCTCCGTGCAGTACTTC.

This clone was observed a few times. The genes are TRBV28 and TRBJ1-5, with D perhaps matching TRBD1 (5 bases). With 3 bases removed from V and 4 bases from J, the gap between germline ends came to 13 bases. Germline CDR1 and CDR2: MDHEN and SYDVKM. The CDR3 consists of 15 residues. Written as DNA, the CDR3 is TGTGCCAGCAGTTTTAACGGACACCCTAATCAGCCCCAGCATTTT. Protein: CASSFNGHPNQPQHF.